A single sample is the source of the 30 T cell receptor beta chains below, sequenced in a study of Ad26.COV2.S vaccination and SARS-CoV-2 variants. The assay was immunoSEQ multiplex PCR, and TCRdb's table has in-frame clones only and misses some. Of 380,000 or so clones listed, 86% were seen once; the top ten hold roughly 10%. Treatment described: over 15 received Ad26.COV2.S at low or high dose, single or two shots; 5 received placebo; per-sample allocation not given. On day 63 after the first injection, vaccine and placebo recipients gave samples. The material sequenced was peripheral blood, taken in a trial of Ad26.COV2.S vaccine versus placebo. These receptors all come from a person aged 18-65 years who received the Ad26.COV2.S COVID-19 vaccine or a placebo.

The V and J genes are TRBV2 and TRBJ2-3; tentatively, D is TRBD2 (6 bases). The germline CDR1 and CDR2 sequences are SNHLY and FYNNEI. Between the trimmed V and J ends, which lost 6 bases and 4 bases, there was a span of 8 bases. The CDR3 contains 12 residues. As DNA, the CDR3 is TGTGCCAGCAGGGGGGGACCAGATACGCAGTATTTT. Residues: CASRGGPDTQYF. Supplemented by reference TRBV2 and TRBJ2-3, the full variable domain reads EPEVTQTPSHQVTQMGQEVILRCVPISNHLYFYWYRQILGQKVEFLVSFYNNEISEKSEIFDDQFSVERPDGSNFTLKIRSTKLEDSAMYFCASRGGPDTQYFGPGTRLTVL.

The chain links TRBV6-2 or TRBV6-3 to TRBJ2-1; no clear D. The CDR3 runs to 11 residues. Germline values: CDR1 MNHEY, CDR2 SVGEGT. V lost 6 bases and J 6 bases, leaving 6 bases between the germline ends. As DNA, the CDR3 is TGTGCCAGCAGCCACCCCAATGAGCAGTTCTTC. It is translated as CASSHPNEQFF.

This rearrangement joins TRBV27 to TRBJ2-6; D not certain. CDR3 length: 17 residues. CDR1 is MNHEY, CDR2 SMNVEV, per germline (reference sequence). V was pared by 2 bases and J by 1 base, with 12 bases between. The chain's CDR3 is CASSLEAARSGANVLTF. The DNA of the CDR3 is TGTGCCAGCAGTTTAGAGGCGGCACGATCTGGGGCCAACGTCCTGACTTTC.

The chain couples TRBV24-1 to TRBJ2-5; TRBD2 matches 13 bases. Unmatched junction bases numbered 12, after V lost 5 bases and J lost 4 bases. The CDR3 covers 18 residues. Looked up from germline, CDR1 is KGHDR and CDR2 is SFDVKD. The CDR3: CATSGGTSGNLYGETQYF. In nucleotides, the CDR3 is TGTGCCACCAGTGGAGGGACTAGCGGGAATCTTTACGGAGAGACCCAGTACTTC.

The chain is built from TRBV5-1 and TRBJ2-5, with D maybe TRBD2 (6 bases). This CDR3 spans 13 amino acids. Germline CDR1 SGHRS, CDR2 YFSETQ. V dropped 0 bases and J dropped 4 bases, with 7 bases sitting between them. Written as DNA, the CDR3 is TGCGCCAGCAGCTTGGGACTAGTAGAGACCCAGTACTTC. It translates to CASSLGLVETQYF.

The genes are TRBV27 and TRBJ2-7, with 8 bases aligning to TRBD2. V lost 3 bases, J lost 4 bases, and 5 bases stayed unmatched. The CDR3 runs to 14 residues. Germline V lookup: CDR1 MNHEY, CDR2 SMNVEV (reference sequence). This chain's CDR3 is CASSFGAGAYEQYF. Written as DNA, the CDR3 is TGTGCCAGCAGTTTTGGAGCGGGAGCTTACGAGCAGTACTTC.

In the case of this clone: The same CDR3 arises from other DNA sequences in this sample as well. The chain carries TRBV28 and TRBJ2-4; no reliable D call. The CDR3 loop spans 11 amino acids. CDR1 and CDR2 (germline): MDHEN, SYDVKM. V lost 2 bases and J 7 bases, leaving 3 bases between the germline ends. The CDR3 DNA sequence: TGTGCCAGCAGTTTAGTTAACATTCAGTACTTC. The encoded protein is CASSLVNIQYF.

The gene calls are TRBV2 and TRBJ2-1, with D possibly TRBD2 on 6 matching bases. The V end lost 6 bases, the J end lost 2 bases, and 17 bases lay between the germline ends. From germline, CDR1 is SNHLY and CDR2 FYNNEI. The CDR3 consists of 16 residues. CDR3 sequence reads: CASRRRGGETYNEQFF. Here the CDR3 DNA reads TGTGCCAGCAGGAGACGGGGCGGGGAGACCTACAATGAGCAGTTCTTC.

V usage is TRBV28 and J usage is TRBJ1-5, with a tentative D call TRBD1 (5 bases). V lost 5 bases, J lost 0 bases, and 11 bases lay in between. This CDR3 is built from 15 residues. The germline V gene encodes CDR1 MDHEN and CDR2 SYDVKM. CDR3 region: CASSQMQGSNQPQHF. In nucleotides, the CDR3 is TGTGCCAGCAGTCAGATGCAGGGTAGCAATCAGCCCCAGCATTTT.

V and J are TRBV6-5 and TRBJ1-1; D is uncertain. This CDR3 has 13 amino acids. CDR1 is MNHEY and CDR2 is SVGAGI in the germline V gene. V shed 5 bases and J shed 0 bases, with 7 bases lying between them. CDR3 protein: CASSTPVNTEAFF. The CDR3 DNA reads TGTGCCAGCAGTACCCCAGTGAACACTGAAGCTTTCTTT.

The CDR3 protein is CASSPWGGTGIYNEQFF. The DNA of the CDR3 is TGTGCCAGTAGCCCATGGGGCGGGACAGGGATCTACAATGAGCAGTTCTTC. The chain recombines TRBV19 with TRBJ2-1, with 9 bases matching TRBD1. J lost 3 bases, V lost 6 bases, and 12 bases had no gene match. Germline V gene data show CDR1 as LNHDA and CDR2 as SQIVND (reference sequence). This CDR3 has 17 residues.

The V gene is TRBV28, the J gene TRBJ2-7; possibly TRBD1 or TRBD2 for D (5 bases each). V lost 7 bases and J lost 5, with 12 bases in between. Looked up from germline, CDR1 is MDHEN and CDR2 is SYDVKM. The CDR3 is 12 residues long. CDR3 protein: CASTRGSHEQYF. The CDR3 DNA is TGTGCCAGCACGAGGGGTTCCCACGAGCAGTACTTC.

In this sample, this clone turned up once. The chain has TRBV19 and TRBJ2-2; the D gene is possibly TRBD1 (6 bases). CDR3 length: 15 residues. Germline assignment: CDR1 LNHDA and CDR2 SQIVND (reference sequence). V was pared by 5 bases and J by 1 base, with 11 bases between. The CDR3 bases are TGTGCCAGTAGTCTGGCGACAGGGAACACCGGGGAGCTGTTTTTT. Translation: CASSLATGNTGELFF.

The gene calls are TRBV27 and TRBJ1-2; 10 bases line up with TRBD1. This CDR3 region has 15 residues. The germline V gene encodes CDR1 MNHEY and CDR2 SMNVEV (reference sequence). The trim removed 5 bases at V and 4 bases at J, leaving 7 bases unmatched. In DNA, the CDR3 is TGTGCCAGCAGTCCCCGGACAGGGGGAGGCTATGGCTACACCTTC. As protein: CASSPRTGGGYGYTF.

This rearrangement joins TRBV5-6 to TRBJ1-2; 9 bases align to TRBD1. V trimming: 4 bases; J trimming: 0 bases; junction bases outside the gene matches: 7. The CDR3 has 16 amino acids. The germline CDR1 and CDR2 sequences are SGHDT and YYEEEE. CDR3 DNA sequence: TGTGCCAGCAGCCTTGGACAGGGGACAGCTAACTATGGCTACACCTTC. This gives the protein CASSLGQGTANYGYTF.

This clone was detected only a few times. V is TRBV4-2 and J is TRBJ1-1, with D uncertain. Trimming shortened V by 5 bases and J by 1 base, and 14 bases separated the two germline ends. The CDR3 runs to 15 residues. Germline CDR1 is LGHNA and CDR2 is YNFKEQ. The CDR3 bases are TGTGCCAGCAGCGCCCTGTCGTTGTCGAACACTGAAGCTTTCTTT. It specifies CASSALSLSNTEAFF.

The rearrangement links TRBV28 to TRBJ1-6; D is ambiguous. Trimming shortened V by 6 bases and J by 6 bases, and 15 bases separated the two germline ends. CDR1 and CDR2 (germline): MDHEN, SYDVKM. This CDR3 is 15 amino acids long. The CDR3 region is CASSPNEGANSPLHF. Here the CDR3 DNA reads TGTGCCAGCAGCCCTAATGAGGGAGCTAATTCACCCCTCCACTTT.

The CDR3 spells CASSHSGVRGPRYGYTF. The CDR3 DNA sequence: TGTGCCAGCAGCCATAGTGGGGTAAGGGGCCCCCGCTATGGCTACACCTTC. V usage is TRBV11-2 and J usage is TRBJ1-2; TRBD1 might be the D (5 bases). This CDR3 contains 17 residues. Germline V gives CDR1 SGHAT, CDR2 FQNNGV. Trimming left V 5 bases short and J 4 bases short, with 23 bases between.

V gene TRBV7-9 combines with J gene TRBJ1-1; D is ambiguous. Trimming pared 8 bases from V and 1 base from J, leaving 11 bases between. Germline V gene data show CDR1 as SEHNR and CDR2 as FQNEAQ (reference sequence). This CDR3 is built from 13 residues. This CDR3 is CASGQEGNTEAFF. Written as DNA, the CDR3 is TGTGCCAGCGGCCAGGAGGGGAACACTGAAGCTTTCTTT.

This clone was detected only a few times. The CDR3 protein is CASSLSTGANVLTF. CDR3 coding DNA: TGCGCCAGCAGCCTCTCGACTGGGGCCAACGTCCTGACTTTC. The rearrangement joins TRBV4-3 to TRBJ2-6; D gene ambiguous. Looked up from germline, CDR1 is LGHNA and CDR2 is YSLEER. V lost 4 bases to trimming and J lost 2 bases, with 6 bases between them. CDR3 length: 14 residues.

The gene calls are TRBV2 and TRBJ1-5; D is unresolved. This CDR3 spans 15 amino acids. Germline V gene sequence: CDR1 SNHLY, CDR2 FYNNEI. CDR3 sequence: CASDPGLGPNQPQHF. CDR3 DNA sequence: TGTGCGAGCGACCCGGGCCTAGGGCCCAATCAGCCCCAGCATTTT.

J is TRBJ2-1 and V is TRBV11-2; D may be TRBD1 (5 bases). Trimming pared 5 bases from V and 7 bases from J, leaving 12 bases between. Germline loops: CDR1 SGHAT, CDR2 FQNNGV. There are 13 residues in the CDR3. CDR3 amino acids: CASSSRPGNEQFF. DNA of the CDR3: TGTGCCAGCAGCAGCCGACCAGGGAATGAGCAGTTCTTC.

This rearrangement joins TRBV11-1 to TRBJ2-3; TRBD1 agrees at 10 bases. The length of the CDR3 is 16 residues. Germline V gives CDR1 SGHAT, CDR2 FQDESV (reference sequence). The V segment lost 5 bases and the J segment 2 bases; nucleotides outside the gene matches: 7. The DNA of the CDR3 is TGTGCCAGCAGCCCGAGGGACAGGGGATCCACAGATACGCAGTATTTT. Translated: CASSPRDRGSTDTQYF.

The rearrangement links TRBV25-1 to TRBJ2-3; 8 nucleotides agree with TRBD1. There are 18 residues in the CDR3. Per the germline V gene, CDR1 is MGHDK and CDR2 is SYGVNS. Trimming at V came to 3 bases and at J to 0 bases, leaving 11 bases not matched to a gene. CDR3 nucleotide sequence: TGTGCCAGCAGTGATACGACAGGGGTCAATCCTAGCACAGATACGCAGTATTTT. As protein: CASSDTTGVNPSTDTQYF.

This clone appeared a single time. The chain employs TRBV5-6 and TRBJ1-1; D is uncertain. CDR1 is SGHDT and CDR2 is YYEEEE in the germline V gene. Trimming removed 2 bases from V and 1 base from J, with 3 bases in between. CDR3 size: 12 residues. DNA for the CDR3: TGTGCCAGCAGCTTCTGGAACACTGAAGCTTTCTTT. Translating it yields CASSFWNTEAFF.

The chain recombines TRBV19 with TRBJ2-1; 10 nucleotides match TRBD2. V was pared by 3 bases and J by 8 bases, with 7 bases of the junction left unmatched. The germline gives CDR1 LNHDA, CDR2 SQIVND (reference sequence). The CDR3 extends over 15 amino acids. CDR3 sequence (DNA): TGTGCCAGTAGTATTCACAGCGGGAGGGTCGATGAGCAGTTCTTC. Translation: CASSIHSGRVDEQFF. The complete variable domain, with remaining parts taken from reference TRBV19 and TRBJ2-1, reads DGGITQSPKYLFRKEGQNVTLSCEQNLNHDAMYWYRQDPGQGLRLIYYSQIVNDFQKGDIAEGYSVSREKKESFPLTVTSAQKNPTAFYLCASSIHSGRVDEQFFGPGTRLTVL.

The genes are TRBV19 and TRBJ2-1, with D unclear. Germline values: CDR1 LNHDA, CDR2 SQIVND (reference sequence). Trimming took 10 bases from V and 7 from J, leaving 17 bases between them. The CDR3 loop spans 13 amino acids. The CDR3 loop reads CAISKVLGNEQFF. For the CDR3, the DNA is TGTGCCATTAGCAAGGTACTTGGAAATGAGCAGTTCTTC.

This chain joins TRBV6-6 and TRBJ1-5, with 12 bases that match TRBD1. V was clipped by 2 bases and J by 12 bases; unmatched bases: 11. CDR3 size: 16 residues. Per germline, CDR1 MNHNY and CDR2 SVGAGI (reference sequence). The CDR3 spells CASSYGTGGMGLYQHF. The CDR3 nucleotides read TGTGCCAGCAGTTACGGGACAGGGGGCATGGGGCTTTACCAGCATTTT.

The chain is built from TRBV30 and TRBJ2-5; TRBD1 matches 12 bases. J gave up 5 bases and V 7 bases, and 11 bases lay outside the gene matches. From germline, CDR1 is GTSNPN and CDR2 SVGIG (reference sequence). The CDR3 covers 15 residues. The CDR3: CALAPGTGGGETQYF. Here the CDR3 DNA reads TGTGCCTTAGCCCCCGGGACAGGGGGCGGTGAGACCCAGTACTTC.

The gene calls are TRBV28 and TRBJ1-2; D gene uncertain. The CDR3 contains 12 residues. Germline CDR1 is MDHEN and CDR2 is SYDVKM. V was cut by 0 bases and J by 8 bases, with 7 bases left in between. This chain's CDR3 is CASSLWSGGYTF. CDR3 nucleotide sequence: TGTGCCAGCAGTTTATGGTCTGGGGGCTACACCTTC.